A selection of T cell receptor beta chains follows, all from one sample in a study of blood T cell repertoires in COVID-19. Assay used: immunoSEQ multiplex PCR; TCRdb lists only in-frame clones, some missing. The profile covers approximately 240,000 clones, with about 80% appearing a single time and approximately 1.3% taken by the ten largest. The sequencing input was PBMCs or T cells enriched from blood (not recorded which). The origin of the receptors is a woman between 40 and 55 years old with acute COVID-19. Both conserved end residues are part of each CDR3. Each record gives: J gene, V gene, D gene, clone size, CDR3 DNA, CDR3 protein. The D gene is left open where the match is weak. Clone size is given for some rows only: seen once, a few or many times, or a class if the clone is expanded.

j_call: TRBJ2-7
v_call: TRBV5-6
d_call: NA
clone_size: NA
cdr3_nt: TGTGCCAGCAGCTATTTCGACAGAGCCTACGAGCAGTACTTC
cdr3_aa: CASSYFDRAYEQYF

j_call: TRBJ1-5
v_call: TRBV18
d_call: TRBD1
clone_size: once
cdr3_nt: TGTGCCAGCTCACCACAGGGGGCTTCTCATCAGCCCCAGCATTTT
cdr3_aa: CASSPQGASHQPQHF

j_call: TRBJ2-5
v_call: TRBV30
d_call: TRBD2
clone_size: NA
cdr3_nt: TGTGCCTGGAGTCCGGGACTAGCGGGGCCTCAAGAGACCCAGTACTTC
cdr3_aa: CAWSPGLAGPQETQYF

j_call: TRBJ2-1
v_call: TRBV19
d_call: TRBD2
clone_size: NA
cdr3_nt: TGTGCCAGCGAACTAGCGGGGGGAACCTACAATGAGCAGTTCTTC
cdr3_aa: CASELAGGTYNEQFF

j_call: TRBJ2-5
v_call: TRBV6-5
d_call: NA
clone_size: NA
cdr3_nt: TGTGCCAGCAGTCCAGAGTTCAGGGGTGAGACCCAGTACTTC
cdr3_aa: CASSPEFRGETQYF

j_call: TRBJ1-1
v_call: TRBV6-5
d_call: NA
clone_size: NA
cdr3_nt: TGTGCCAGCAGCCGAGGAGGGATGACTGAAGCTTTCTTT
cdr3_aa: CASSRGGMTEAFF

j_call: TRBJ2-6
v_call: TRBV7-6
d_call: NA
clone_size: NA
cdr3_nt: TGTGCCAGCATGGCGGGACCCGTCTCTGGGGCCAACGTCCTGACTTTC
cdr3_aa: CASMAGPVSGANVLTF

j_call: TRBJ1-6
v_call: TRBV4-2
d_call: NA
clone_size: NA
cdr3_nt: TGTGCCAGCAGCCAAGGAACAGGCACCAATAATTCACCCCTCCACTTT
cdr3_aa: CASSQGTGTNNSPLHF

j_call: TRBJ1-6
v_call: TRBV28
d_call: TRBD1
clone_size: once
cdr3_nt: TGTGCCAGCAGTTCCCTGGGACAGGAAAAGAATTCACCCCTCCACTTT
cdr3_aa: CASSSLGQEKNSPLHF

j_call: TRBJ1-2
v_call: TRBV7-8
d_call: NA
clone_size: NA
cdr3_nt: TGTGCCAGCAGCCCAGTGGGGGGAACATACTATGGCTACACCTTC
cdr3_aa: CASSPVGGTYYGYTF

j_call: TRBJ2-7
v_call: TRBV14
d_call: TRBD1
clone_size: NA
cdr3_nt: TGTGCCAGCAGCCAAGACCCTAGACAGGGTAAGAGGTACGAGCAGTACTTC
cdr3_aa: CASSQDPRQGKRYEQYF

j_call: TRBJ1-1
v_call: TRBV19
d_call: TRBD1
clone_size: NA
cdr3_nt: TGTGCCAGTAGCTCGGGACAGGGGATAAGGAACACTGAAGCTTTCTTT
cdr3_aa: CASSSGQGIRNTEAFF

j_call: TRBJ2-1
v_call: TRBV5-8
d_call: TRBD2
clone_size: NA
cdr3_nt: TGTGCCAGCAGCTTGAGGGCGGGGGGCGACAATGAGCAGTTCTTC
cdr3_aa: CASSLRAGGDNEQFF

j_call: TRBJ1-2
v_call: TRBV2
d_call: TRBD1
clone_size: NA
cdr3_nt: TGTGCCAGCAGTGATCCGGCAGGGGGCCACTATGGCTACACCTTC
cdr3_aa: CASSDPAGGHYGYTF

j_call: TRBJ1-1
v_call: TRBV5-6
d_call: NA
clone_size: NA
cdr3_nt: TGTGCCAGCAGCTTAGTGGGCTTTATTGGCATGAACACTGAAGCTTTCTTT
cdr3_aa: CASSLVGFIGMNTEAFF

j_call: TRBJ2-7
v_call: TRBV20-1
d_call: NA
clone_size: NA
cdr3_nt: TGCAGCGTAGTCTCCTCAGGGCAGTACTTC
cdr3_aa: CSVVSSGQYF

j_call: TRBJ2-7
v_call: TRBV24-1
d_call: TRBD2
clone_size: once
cdr3_nt: TGTGCCACCAGTGGGACTAGCGGCACCTACGAGCAGTACTTC
cdr3_aa: CATSGTSGTYEQYF

j_call: TRBJ1-1
v_call: TRBV9
d_call: NA
clone_size: once
cdr3_nt: TGTGCCAGCAGCGTAGAAGGGGCTTCGAACACTGAAGCTTTCTTT
cdr3_aa: CASSVEGASNTEAFF

j_call: TRBJ1-2
v_call: TRBV5-1
d_call: NA
clone_size: once
cdr3_nt: TGCGCCAGCAGCTTCGGGACTGATTCTTGGAGGTATGGCTACACCTTC
cdr3_aa: CASSFGTDSWRYGYTF

j_call: TRBJ1-4
v_call: TRBV28
d_call: NA
clone_size: NA
cdr3_nt: TGTGCCAGCAGTCCCCGTGGGCAGGGGAATGAAAAACTGTTTTTT
cdr3_aa: CASSPRGQGNEKLFF

j_call: TRBJ2-2
v_call: TRBV9
d_call: NA
clone_size: NA
cdr3_nt: TGTGCCAGCAGCTATACAGGTTTCGGGGAGCTGTTTTTT
cdr3_aa: CASSYTGFGELFF

j_call: TRBJ2-7
v_call: TRBV9
d_call: NA
clone_size: NA
cdr3_nt: TGTGCCAGCAGCGTTCAGGGAGGTTCTACGTTGGAGCAGTACTTC
cdr3_aa: CASSVQGGSTLEQYF

j_call: TRBJ1-2
v_call: TRBV13
d_call: TRBD1
clone_size: NA
cdr3_nt: TGTGCCAGCAGCCGCGGGACAGGGGGCTTGGGCTACACCTTC
cdr3_aa: CASSRGTGGLGYTF

j_call: TRBJ1-5
v_call: TRBV2
d_call: NA
clone_size: NA
cdr3_nt: TGTGCCAGCAGTGAAATTTCGGGGAATCAGCCCCAGCATTTT
cdr3_aa: CASSEISGNQPQHF

j_call: TRBJ1-1
v_call: TRBV25-1
d_call: TRBD1
clone_size: once
cdr3_nt: TGTGCCAGCAGTCGATGGGACAGCTACACTGAAGCTTTCTTT
cdr3_aa: CASSRWDSYTEAFF

j_call: TRBJ1-3
v_call: TRBV5-6
d_call: NA
clone_size: NA
cdr3_nt: TGTGCCAGCAGCCTCATGACAGGTTCCTCTGGAAACACCATATATTTT
cdr3_aa: CASSLMTGSSGNTIYF

j_call: TRBJ1-2
v_call: TRBV2
d_call: NA
clone_size: NA
cdr3_nt: TGTGCCAGCAGTTGGGCCGGTAACTATGGCTACACCTTC
cdr3_aa: CASSWAGNYGYTF

j_call: TRBJ1-4
v_call: TRBV4-2
d_call: NA
clone_size: NA
cdr3_nt: TGTGCCAGCAGCCCCAAGACACCCTCTAATGAAAAACTGTTTTTT
cdr3_aa: CASSPKTPSNEKLFF

j_call: TRBJ2-2
v_call: TRBV6-4
d_call: TRBD2
clone_size: NA
cdr3_nt: TGTGCCAGCAGTGGAACTAGCGGGATTTTATCCGGGGAGCTGTTTTTT
cdr3_aa: CASSGTSGILSGELFF

j_call: TRBJ2-7
v_call: TRBV27
d_call: NA
clone_size: NA
cdr3_nt: TGTGCCAGCAGGGAACGGGACTCCACTGGAGAGCAGTACTTC
cdr3_aa: CASRERDSTGEQYF

j_call: TRBJ2-7
v_call: TRBV7-9
d_call: NA
clone_size: NA
cdr3_nt: TGTGCCAGCAGCTTAGGCGGAGGCGAGCAGTACTTC
cdr3_aa: CASSLGGGEQYF

j_call: TRBJ1-1
v_call: TRBV5-4
d_call: NA
clone_size: NA
cdr3_nt: TGTGCCAGCAGCTTGGTGGGGGGGCCGGGACTAGCTGAAGCTTTCTTT
cdr3_aa: CASSLVGGPGLAEAFF

j_call: TRBJ1-2
v_call: TRBV5-6
d_call: TRBD1
clone_size: NA
cdr3_nt: TGTGCCAGCAGCTGGACAGGGCGGGGTGGCTACACCTTC
cdr3_aa: CASSWTGRGGYTF

j_call: TRBJ1-6
v_call: TRBV7-3
d_call: NA
clone_size: NA
cdr3_nt: TGTGCCAGCAGCTTATCGGGACTGGGTAATTCACCCCTCCACTTT
cdr3_aa: CASSLSGLGNSPLHF

j_call: TRBJ1-5
v_call: TRBV18
d_call: TRBD1
clone_size: NA
cdr3_nt: TGTGCCAGCTCACCAGGGACAGGGAATCAGCCCCAGCATTTT
cdr3_aa: CASSPGTGNQPQHF

j_call: TRBJ1-2
v_call: TRBV19
d_call: NA
clone_size: NA
cdr3_nt: TGTGCCAGTGGCCTTCTTGGGGGCGGCGGCTACACCTTC
cdr3_aa: CASGLLGGGGYTF

j_call: TRBJ2-6
v_call: TRBV6-5
d_call: NA
clone_size: NA
cdr3_nt: TGTGCCAGCAGTTTAACAGGGTCCGGGGCCAACGTCCTGACTTTC
cdr3_aa: CASSLTGSGANVLTF

j_call: TRBJ2-1
v_call: TRBV11-2
d_call: TRBD2
clone_size: NA
cdr3_nt: TGTGCCAGCAGCCGGGGACTAGCGGGAGAAAATGAGCAGTTCTTC
cdr3_aa: CASSRGLAGENEQFF

j_call: TRBJ2-1
v_call: TRBV21-1
d_call: NA
clone_size: NA
cdr3_nt: TGTGCCAGCAGCATTAGACCCCGGGACAGCAACAATGAGCAGTTCTTC
cdr3_aa: CASSIRPRDSNNEQFF

j_call: TRBJ1-1
v_call: TRBV7-9
d_call: TRBD1
clone_size: NA
cdr3_nt: TGTGCCAGCAGCAAAGCCGGGACAGGGATTAACACTGAAGCTTTCTTT
cdr3_aa: CASSKAGTGINTEAFF

j_call: TRBJ1-1
v_call: TRBV11-2
d_call: NA
clone_size: NA
cdr3_nt: TGTGCCAGCAGCTTAAGCTCACAGACGACCACTGAAGTTTTCTTT
cdr3_aa: CASSLSSQTTTEVFF

j_call: TRBJ1-3
v_call: TRBV5-6
d_call: NA
clone_size: NA
cdr3_nt: TGTGCCAGCAGCTTGGACAGGGATTACTCTGGAAACACCATATATTTT
cdr3_aa: CASSLDRDYSGNTIYF

j_call: TRBJ1-1
v_call: TRBV3-1/TRBV3-2
d_call: NA
clone_size: NA
cdr3_nt: TGTGCCAGCAGCCTTAGCTCGGGGTATATGAACACTGAAGCTTTCTTT
cdr3_aa: CASSLSSGYMNTEAFF

j_call: TRBJ2-3
v_call: TRBV29-1
d_call: TRBD2
clone_size: NA
cdr3_nt: TGCAGCTCAAAACTGGGTCTAGCGGGAGCGTATGTAGATACGCAGTATTTT
cdr3_aa: CSSKLGLAGAYVDTQYF

j_call: TRBJ1-4
v_call: TRBV5-8
d_call: TRBD1
clone_size: NA
cdr3_nt: TGTGCCAGCAGGCGGACAGGGGGCTTCCTGTTTTTT
cdr3_aa: CASRRTGGFLFF

j_call: TRBJ2-3
v_call: TRBV27
d_call: NA
clone_size: NA
cdr3_nt: TGTGCCAGCAGTTGGAGGCTCAGGAGGGCCACAGATACGCAGTATTTT
cdr3_aa: CASSWRLRRATDTQYF

j_call: TRBJ1-2
v_call: TRBV30
d_call: NA
clone_size: once
cdr3_nt: TGTGCCTGGAGTGTAGGGCAGGGATTGGACTATGGCTACACCTTC
cdr3_aa: CAWSVGQGLDYGYTF

j_call: TRBJ1-6
v_call: TRBV15
d_call: NA
clone_size: NA
cdr3_nt: TGTGCCACCAGCAGAGATCCCTCAGGGGCAAATTCACCCCTCCACTTT
cdr3_aa: CATSRDPSGANSPLHF

j_call: TRBJ1-5
v_call: TRBV28
d_call: TRBD1
clone_size: NA
cdr3_nt: TGTGCCAGCAGTTTACCCGGGATCAGGGGGGGCAATCAGCCCCAGCATTTT
cdr3_aa: CASSLPGIRGGNQPQHF

j_call: TRBJ1-5
v_call: TRBV7-9
d_call: NA
clone_size: NA
cdr3_nt: TGTGCCAGCAGCCTGACAGACAATCAGCCCCAGCATTTT
cdr3_aa: CASSLTDNQPQHF

j_call: TRBJ1-2
v_call: TRBV5-1
d_call: TRBD1
clone_size: NA
cdr3_nt: TGCGCCAGCAGCGCCCGGACAGGGGAGAACGGTGGCTACACCTTC
cdr3_aa: CASSARTGENGGYTF

j_call: TRBJ2-4
v_call: TRBV15
d_call: NA
clone_size: few
cdr3_nt: TGTGCCACCAGAAAGGACTTAATAAACATTCAGTACTTC
cdr3_aa: CATRKDLINIQYF

j_call: TRBJ2-7
v_call: TRBV12-3/TRBV12-4
d_call: TRBD1
clone_size: NA
cdr3_nt: TGTGCCAGTAGGGGACAGGGTAGCGACGAGCAGTACTTC
cdr3_aa: CASRGQGSDEQYF

j_call: TRBJ1-2
v_call: TRBV6-2/TRBV6-3
d_call: NA
clone_size: NA
cdr3_nt: TGTGCCAGCAGTTACGGACAGAACTATGGCTACACCTTC
cdr3_aa: CASSYGQNYGYTF

j_call: TRBJ2-3
v_call: TRBV10-1
d_call: TRBD2
clone_size: NA
cdr3_nt: TGCGCCAGCAGCGGGACTAGCGGATTCACAGATACGCAGTATTTT
cdr3_aa: CASSGTSGFTDTQYF

j_call: TRBJ1-6
v_call: TRBV7-9
d_call: NA
clone_size: NA
cdr3_nt: TGTGCCAGCAGCTTAGTTTTGGGGCGGAATTCACCCCTCCACTTT
cdr3_aa: CASSLVLGRNSPLHF

j_call: TRBJ1-5
v_call: TRBV25-1
d_call: NA
clone_size: NA
cdr3_nt: TGTGCCAGCAGTGAATCTTATCAGCCCCAGCATTTT
cdr3_aa: CASSESYQPQHF